The 3 T cell receptor beta chains given below trace back to one sample, sequenced in a study of T cell clonality in common variable immunodeficiency. Notes on the study in general: Common variable immunodeficiency TCR beta sequences reportedly had fewer deletions and N-nucleotide insertions.

No antigen has been identified for these receptors. Clones were sequenced by immunoSEQ multiplex PCR, and TCRdb holds only the in-frame ones, with some missing. The record shows more than 20,000 clones for this sample, with no singletons present. The sample taken for sequencing was peripheral blood mononuclear cells. The receptors were sampled from a human donor with common variable immunodeficiency.

Ten or more counts support this clone. The part of the CDR3 DNA that was read is TGTGCCAGCAGCTTACAGAGGAACACTGAA. It specifies CASSLQRNTE. The complete CDR3 sequence is CASSLQRNTEAFF. The chain links TRBV7-8 to TRBJ1-1; D ambiguous. The read gets to within 3 residues of the CDR3 end, and the germline J gene fills in the rest. V dropped 2 bases and J dropped 1 base, with 5 bases sitting between them. There are 13 residues in the CDR3. Germline CDR1 reads SGHVS; CDR2 reads FQNEAQ.

Turning to this clone: The read terminates 3 residues before the CDR3 end, so the remaining end is supplied by the germline J gene. The J gene is TRBJ1-2, the V gene TRBV29-1; 7 bases are shared with TRBD1. After removal of 0 bases from V and 6 bases from J, the junction contained 10 bases not matched to a gene. The CDR3 consists of 15 residues. Germline CDR1 is SQVTM and CDR2 is ANQGSEA. The CDR3 region is CSVEDRGRGAHGYTF. The CDR3 DNA, read in part, is TGCAGCGTTGAAGATCGTGGCAGGGGGGCCCATGGC.

This clone was seen repeatedly, ten times or more. From the germline J gene comes the end of the CDR3, since the read stops 3 residues before it. V is TRBV10-3 and J is TRBJ1-1; 10 nucleotides agree with TRBD1. The V gene's germline CDR1 is ENHRY and CDR2 SYGVKD. This CDR3 spans 15 amino acids. V shed 6 bases and J 3 bases; nucleotides not matched to a gene: 7. The DNA read from the CDR3 is TGTGCCATCAGCGGCTCCGGGACAGGGGACACTGAA. Encoded protein: CAISGSGTGDTE. The entire CDR3 sequence reads CAISGSGTGDTEAFF.